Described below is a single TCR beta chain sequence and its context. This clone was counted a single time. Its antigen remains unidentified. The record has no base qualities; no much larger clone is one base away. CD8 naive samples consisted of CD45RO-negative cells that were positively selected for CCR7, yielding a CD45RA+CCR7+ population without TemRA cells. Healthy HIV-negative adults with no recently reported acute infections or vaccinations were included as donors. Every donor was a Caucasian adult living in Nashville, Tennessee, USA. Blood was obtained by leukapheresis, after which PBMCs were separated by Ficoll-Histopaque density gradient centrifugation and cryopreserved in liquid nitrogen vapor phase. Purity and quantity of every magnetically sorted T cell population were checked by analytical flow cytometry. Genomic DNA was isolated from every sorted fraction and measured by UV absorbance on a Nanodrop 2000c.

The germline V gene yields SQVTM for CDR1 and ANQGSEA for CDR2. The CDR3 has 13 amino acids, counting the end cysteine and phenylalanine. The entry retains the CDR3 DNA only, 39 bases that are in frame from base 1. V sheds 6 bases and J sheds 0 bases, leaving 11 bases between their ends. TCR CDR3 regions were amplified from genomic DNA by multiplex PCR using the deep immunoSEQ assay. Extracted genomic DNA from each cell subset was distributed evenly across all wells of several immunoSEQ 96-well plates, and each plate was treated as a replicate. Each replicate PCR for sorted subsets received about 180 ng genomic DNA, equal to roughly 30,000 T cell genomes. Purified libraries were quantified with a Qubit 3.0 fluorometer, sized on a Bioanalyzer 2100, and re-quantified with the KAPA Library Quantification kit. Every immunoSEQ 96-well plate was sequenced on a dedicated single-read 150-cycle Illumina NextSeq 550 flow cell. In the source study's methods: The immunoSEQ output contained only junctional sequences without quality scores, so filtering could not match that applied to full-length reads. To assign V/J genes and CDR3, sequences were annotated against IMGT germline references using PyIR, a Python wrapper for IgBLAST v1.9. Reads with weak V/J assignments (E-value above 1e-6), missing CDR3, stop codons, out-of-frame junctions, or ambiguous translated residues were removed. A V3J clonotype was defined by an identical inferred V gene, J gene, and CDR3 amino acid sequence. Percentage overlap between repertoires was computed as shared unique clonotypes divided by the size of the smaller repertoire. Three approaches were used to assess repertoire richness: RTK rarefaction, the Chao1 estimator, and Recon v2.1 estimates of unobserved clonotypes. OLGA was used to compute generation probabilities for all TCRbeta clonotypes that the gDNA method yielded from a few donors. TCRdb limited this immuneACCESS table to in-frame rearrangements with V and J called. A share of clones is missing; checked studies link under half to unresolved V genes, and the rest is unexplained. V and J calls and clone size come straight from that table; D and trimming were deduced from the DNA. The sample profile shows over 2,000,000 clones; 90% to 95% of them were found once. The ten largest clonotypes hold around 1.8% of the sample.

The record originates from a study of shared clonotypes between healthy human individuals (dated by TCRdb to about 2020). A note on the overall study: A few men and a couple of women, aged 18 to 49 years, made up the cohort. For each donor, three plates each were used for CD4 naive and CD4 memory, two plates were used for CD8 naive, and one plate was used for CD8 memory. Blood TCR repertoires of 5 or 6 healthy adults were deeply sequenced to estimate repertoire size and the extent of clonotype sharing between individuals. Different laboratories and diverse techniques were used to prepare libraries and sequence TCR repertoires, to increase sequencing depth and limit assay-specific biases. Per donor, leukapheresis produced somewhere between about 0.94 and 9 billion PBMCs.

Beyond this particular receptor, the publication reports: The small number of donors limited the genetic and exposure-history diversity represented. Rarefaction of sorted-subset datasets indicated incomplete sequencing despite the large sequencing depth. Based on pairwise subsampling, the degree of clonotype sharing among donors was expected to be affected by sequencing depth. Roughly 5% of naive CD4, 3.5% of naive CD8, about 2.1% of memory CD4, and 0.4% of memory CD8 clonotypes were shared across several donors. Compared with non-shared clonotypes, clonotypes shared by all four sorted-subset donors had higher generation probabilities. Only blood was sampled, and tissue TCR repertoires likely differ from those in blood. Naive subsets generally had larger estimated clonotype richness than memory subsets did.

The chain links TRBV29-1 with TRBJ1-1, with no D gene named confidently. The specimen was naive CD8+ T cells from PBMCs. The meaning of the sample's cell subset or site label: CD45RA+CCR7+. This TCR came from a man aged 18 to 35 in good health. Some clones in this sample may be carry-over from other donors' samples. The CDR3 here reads CSVPGLLNTEAFF. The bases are TGCAGCGTCCCGGGTCTTTTGAACACTGAAGCTTTCTTT. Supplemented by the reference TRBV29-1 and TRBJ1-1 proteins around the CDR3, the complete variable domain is SAVISQKPSRDICQRGTSLTIQCQVDSQVTMMFWYRQQPGQSLTLIATANQGSEATYESGFVIDKFPISRPNLTFSTLTVSNMSPEDSSIYLCSVPGLLNTEAFFGQGTRLTVV.